Below, 26 T cell receptor beta chains from the same sample are listed, as sequenced in a study of regulatory T cells in long-lasting Graves disease. Arm-PCR of CDR3 regions with iRepertoire HTBI primers generated TCR beta libraries. TCRdb itself ran the multiplex PCR reads through MiXCR, one entry per CDR3 protein. The sample has about 460,000 distinct CDR3 sequences, around a fifth seen once. Time point described: persistent/refractory GD, antithyroid drugs over 5 years with positive TRAb. From PBMCs, RNA was extracted and then used to make the TCR library. The specimen comprised peripheral blood mononuclear cells (PBMCs), sampled when the disease was refractory, from a patient treated with antithyroid drugs. The receptor source for this set is a female donor with Graves disease.

The chain carries TRBV12-3 or TRBV12-4 and TRBJ2-1; 9 bases are a match to TRBD1. The CDR3 is 15 amino acids. Trimming took 4 bases from V and 3 from J; bases not matched to a gene: 4. The CDR3 protein is CASSSPGQGYNEQFF. Written as DNA, the CDR3 is TGTGCCAGCAGTTCGCCGGGACAGGGCTACAATGAGCAGTTCTTC.

This clonotype was counted only a few times. V gene TRBV9 combines with J gene TRBJ2-2; 7 nucleotides match TRBD1. V gave up 3 bases and J gave up 4 bases; unmatched junction bases: 9. CDR3 length: 16 amino acids. Germline values: CDR1 SGDLS, CDR2 YYNGEE. The CDR3 region has the DNA TGTGCCAGCAGCGCTAGTACAGGGGCGGGCACCGGGGAGCTGTTTTTT. Its translation: CASSASTGAGTGELFF.

Note on this clonotype: This may arise from a read error, as a much more abundant clone is one base away. The rearrangement links TRBV5-1 to TRBJ1-4; TRBD1 might be the D (5 bases). V was clipped by 4 bases and J by 10 bases, with 11 bases between them. The germline V gene has CDR1 SGHRS and CDR2 YFSETQ. There are 12 residues in the CDR3. The CDR3, as DNA: TGCGCCAGCAGCGACGACAGAGGAAAACTGTTTTTT. It codes for CASSDDRGKLFF.

This clonotype was recorded once. The rearrangement joins TRBV2 to TRBJ2-7; D perhaps matches TRBD2 (6 bases). Trimming stripped 5 bases from V and 6 bases from J, with 17 bases between. Germline CDR1 reads SNHLY; CDR2 reads FYNNEI. This CDR3 spans 14 amino acids. In DNA form, the CDR3 reads TGTGCCAGCAGTTACTCGGAGGGGTCTAGCGAGCAGTACTTC. Translated: CASSYSEGSSEQYF.

This clonotype was seen only once. This sequence joins TRBV7-2 and TRBJ1-4; D might be TRBD1 (6 bases). CDR3 length equals 16 residues. V was cut by 1 base and J by 5 bases, with 14 bases left in between. Germline V gives CDR1 SGHTA, CDR2 FQGNSA. CDR3 loop: CASSLVGIGGNEKLFF. The CDR3, as DNA: TGTGCCAGCAGCTTAGTGGGCATAGGGGGGAATGAAAAACTGTTTTTT.

The chain links TRBV28 to TRBJ2-3; weak D call: TRBD2 (7 bases). The CDR3 consists of 16 residues. Germline-derived CDR1 and CDR2 are MDHEN and SYDVKM. V dropped 1 base and J dropped 0 bases, with 11 bases sitting between them. The CDR3 is CASSLYGGASTDTQYF. The CDR3 DNA sequence: TGTGCCAGCAGTTTATATGGGGGGGCGAGCACAGATACGCAGTATTTT.

This clonotype was counted at least ten times. The rearrangement links TRBV15 to TRBJ1-5; TRBD1 agrees at 9 bases. Germline CDR1 and CDR2: LNHNV and YYDKDF (reference sequence). The CDR3 contains 16 residues. Trimming removed 5 bases from V and 5 bases from J; junction bases left unmatched: 10. CDR3 DNA sequence: TGTGCCACCAGCCTCGAGCGGACAGGGGCATATCAGCCCCAGCATTTT. Protein product: CATSLERTGAYQPQHF.

This clonotype was seen ten or more times. The chain is built from TRBV28 and TRBJ1-5; TRBD1 is a possible D gene (6 bases). This CDR3 contains 15 residues. Germline CDR1 is MDHEN and CDR2 is SYDVKM. Deletions cut 1 base from V and 6 bases from J, with 13 bases between. This CDR3 is CASSLYREDTQPQHF. The CDR3 nucleotides read TGTGCCAGCAGTTTATACAGGGAAGATACTCAGCCCCAGCATTTT. The full variable domain, in which reference TRBV28 and TRBJ1-5 provide the parts outside the CDR3, is DVKVTQSSRYLVKRTGEKVFLECVQDMDHENMFWYRQDPGLGLRLIYFSYDVKMKEKGDIPEGYSVSREKKERFSLILESASTNQTSMYLCASSLYREDTQPQHFGDGTRLSIL.

The chain carries TRBV7-2 and TRBJ2-7; 9 nucleotides agree with TRBD1. In germline, CDR1 is SGHTA, CDR2 FQGNSA. Germline trimming cut 5 bases from V and 2 bases from J; bases unmatched to any gene: 7. The CDR3 runs 15 residues. CDR3 protein: CASSNAGTGTYEQYF. The CDR3 nucleotides are TGTGCCAGCAGCAATGCGGGGACAGGGACCTACGAGCAGTACTTC.

The gene calls are TRBV4-1 and TRBJ2-3; D may be TRBD2 (6 bases). V gave up 0 bases and J gave up 5 bases, with 15 bases separating them. This CDR3 is built from 16 residues. Germline-derived CDR1 and CDR2 are MGHRA and YSYEKL. For the CDR3, the DNA is TGCGCCAGCAGCCAAGATAGCGGCGCCCTTAGAGATACGCAGTATTTT. This sequence encodes CASSQDSGALRDTQYF.

The rearrangement links TRBV20-1 to TRBJ2-7, with D maybe TRBD1 (6 bases). V gave up 3 bases and J gave up 2 bases, with 14 bases separating them. The length of the CDR3 is 14 residues. Germline V gene data show CDR1 as DFQATT and CDR2 as SNEGSKA (reference sequence). The CDR3 DNA reads TGCAGTGCTAGGCACAGGGAACCGCCCTACGAGCAGTACTTC. It specifies CSARHREPPYEQYF.

This clonotype was seen at least ten times. The genes are TRBV27 and TRBJ1-1; D not resolved. The germline V gene has CDR1 MNHEY and CDR2 SMNVEV (reference sequence). This CDR3 has 14 amino acids. Trimming stripped 6 bases from V and 1 base from J, with 12 bases between. DNA for the CDR3: TGTGCCAGCAGCCCCATCGACAAGAACACTGAAGCTTTCTTT. The encoded protein is CASSPIDKNTEAFF.

The sample holds many counts of this clonotype. CDR3 amino acids: CASSSAGPYEQYF. CDR3 sequence (DNA): TGTGCCAGCAGCTCAGCGGGACCTTACGAGCAGTACTTC. The chain combines TRBV11-2 with TRBJ2-7; 7 nucleotides align to TRBD2. J lost 4 bases, V lost 4 bases, and 4 bases had no gene match. CDR1 and CDR2 (germline): SGHAT, FQNNGV. The CDR3 is 13 amino acids.

The V gene is TRBV7-6, the J gene TRBJ1-6, with 9 bases identical to TRBD1. Trimming cost V 2 bases and J 6 bases; bases outside gene matches: 8. The CDR3 is made up of 17 amino acids. Germline V lookup: CDR1 SGHVS, CDR2 FNYEAQ. The CDR3 DNA follows: TGTGCCAGCAGCTTATGGAAACAGGGGGCTAGTAATTCACCCCTCCACTTT. This translates into CASSLWKQGASNSPLHF.

This sequence joins TRBV5-1 and TRBJ1-1; D unresolved. CDR3 length: 14 amino acids. The V gene lost 4 bases and the J gene lost 2 bases, with 12 bases spanning the gap. Germline loops: CDR1 SGHRS, CDR2 YFSETQ. The DNA for the CDR3 is TGCGCCAGCAGCCGGGATAGTGGAAACACTGAAGCTTTCTTT. Protein product: CASSRDSGNTEAFF.

The chain uses TRBV19 and TRBJ2-7; 7 nucleotides align to TRBD1. This CDR3 region has 14 residues. Germline assignment: CDR1 LNHDA and CDR2 SQIVND (reference sequence). J was trimmed by 1 base and V by 4 bases; bases with no gene match: 4. The CDR3, as DNA: TGTGCCAGTAGTAATGAGGGGGCATCCTACGAGCAGTACTTC. Its protein product is CASSNEGASYEQYF.

The sample holds many counts of this clonotype. The chain recombines TRBV7-2 with TRBJ2-7; D uncertain. V was cut by 2 bases and J by 6 bases, with 11 bases left in between. The CDR3 has 13 amino acids. Germline CDR1 is SGHTA and CDR2 is FQGNSA. The CDR3 region has the DNA TGTGCCAGCAGCTTACCCTACAGTGGCGAGCAGTACTTC. Translating gives CASSLPYSGEQYF. Full variable domain (missing parts from reference TRBV7-2 and TRBJ2-7): GAGVSQSPSNKVTEKGKDVELRCDPISGHTALYWYRQSLGQGLEFLIYFQGNSAPDKSGLPSDRFSAERTGGSVSTLTIQRTQQEDSAVYLCASSLPYSGEQYFGPGTRLTVT.

This clonotype was counted ten times or more. The V and J genes are TRBV6-2 or TRBV6-3 and TRBJ2-4; 10 nucleotides match TRBD1. Germline V gene lookup returns CDR1 MNHEY and CDR2 SVGEGT. The CDR3 extends over 14 amino acids. V lost 6 bases, J lost 4 bases, and 3 bases stayed unmatched. This chain's CDR3 is CASRDRGLKNIQYF. DNA of the CDR3: TGTGCCAGCAGGGACAGGGGGTTGAAAAACATTCAGTACTTC.

This clonotype has at least ten counts. The rearrangement uses TRBV2 and TRBJ1-2; D call uncertain. Trimming removed 4 bases from V and 1 base from J, with 7 bases in between. Germline CDR1 and CDR2: SNHLY and FYNNEI. The CDR3 sequence is 13 residues long. CDR3 sequence (DNA): TGTGCCAGCAGTGCCTCATATAACTATGGCTACACCTTC. As protein: CASSASYNYGYTF.

This clonotype occurred many times. This sequence joins TRBV20-1 and TRBJ1-2; maybe TRBD1 (6 bases). This CDR3 contains 10 residues. Looked up from germline, CDR1 is DFQATT and CDR2 is SNEGSKA (reference sequence). This CDR3 reads CRGGPYGYTF. For the CDR3, the DNA is TGCAGGGGGGGGCCGTATGGCTACACCTTC.

CDR3 region: CSAQTGTGGGYGYTF. The CDR3 nucleotides are TGCAGTGCCCAGACCGGGACAGGGGGTGGCTATGGCTACACCTTC. V and J are TRBV20-1 and TRBJ1-2, with 11 positions matching TRBD1. Per the germline V gene, CDR1 is DFQATT and CDR2 is SNEGSKA (reference sequence). The length of the CDR3 is 15 residues. The trim removed 6 bases at V and 4 bases at J, leaving 10 bases unmatched.

This rearrangement joins TRBV11-3 to TRBJ2-7, with D hard to call. Germline loops: CDR1 SGHNT, CDR2 YENEEA. V lost 5 bases and J 0 bases, leaving 14 bases between the germline ends. The CDR3 runs 15 residues. The chain's CDR3 is CASSIYPQDSYEQYF. The CDR3 DNA reads as TGTGCCAGCAGCATATACCCTCAGGACTCCTACGAGCAGTACTTC.

The chain links TRBV6-1 to TRBJ2-7; TRBD1 aligns across 8 bases. Trimming removed 5 bases from V and 4 bases from J; junction bases left unmatched: 7. Germline lookup yields CDR1 MNHNS and CDR2 SASEGT. The CDR3 is 14 amino acids. CDR3 DNA: TGTGCCAGCAGTCCGGCGACAGGGGCGTACGAGCAGTACTTC. Protein: CASSPATGAYEQYF.

V gene TRBV6-2 or TRBV6-3 combines with J gene TRBJ2-1; TRBD2 agrees at 10 bases. Trimming removed 7 bases from V and 8 bases from J; junction bases left unmatched: 11. The V gene's germline CDR1 is MNHEY and CDR2 SVGEGT. CDR3 size: 15 residues. The CDR3 DNA sequence: TGTGCCAGCACAGAGTCTAGCGGGAGATTGGATGAGCAGTTCTTC. This translates into CASTESSGRLDEQFF.

This clonotype occurred many times. V gene TRBV12-3 or TRBV12-4 combines with J gene TRBJ2-7; tentatively, D is TRBD2 (5 bases). CDR3 size: 15 residues. V was shortened by 3 bases and J by 7 bases, with 19 bases between the two germline ends. The CDR3 loop is CASSFEGIVSGEQYF. DNA for the CDR3: TGTGCCAGCAGTTTCGAGGGTATCGTCTCTGGGGAGCAGTACTTC.

This clonotype was counted ten times or more. V and J are TRBV24-1 and TRBJ2-2; the D is unclear. This CDR3 is built from 12 residues. The germline V gene has CDR1 KGHDR and CDR2 SFDVKD. Trimming removed 0 bases from V and 7 bases from J, with 2 bases in between. The chain's CDR3 is CATSDLSGELFF. The CDR3 bases are TGTGCCACCAGTGATTTGAGCGGGGAGCTGTTTTTT.